This T cell receptor beta chain was found in a study of control samples from healthy donors and cancer patients. Sequenced by immunoSEQ multiplex PCR; TCRdb stores in-frame clones only, minus some. Of over 85,000 clones listed, 80% to 95% were seen once; the top ten hold over 1.3%. Germline V CDR1 and CDR2: LNHDA, SQIVND (reference sequence). The V end was cut by 3 bases, the J end by 0 bases, with 6 bases between. This CDR3 is built from 14 residues. The V gene is TRBV19, the J gene TRBJ1-5, with D unresolved. The source material was blood. The sequence came from a woman aged 25 to 39 in good health. CDR3 nucleotide sequence: TGTGCCAGTAGTATCCAAAGTAGCAATCAGCCCCAGCATTTT. It encodes CASSIQSSNQPQHF.